The 20 T cell receptor beta chains listed next were all sequenced from one sample in a study of blood T cell repertoires in COVID-19. The method was immunoSEQ multiplex PCR; TCRdb's version includes in-frame clones alone and lacks a portion of them. This sample yields about 170,000 clones, of which approximately 74% are seen a single time; 3% belongs to the top ten. The sample comprised peripheral blood. The receptors originated from a woman older than 75 with acute or convalescent COVID-19.

This chain joins TRBV2 and TRBJ2-1; 9 bases fit TRBD2. Germline V lookup: CDR1 SNHLY, CDR2 FYNNEI. The CDR3 totals 15 residues. J gave up 10 bases and V 8 bases, and 15 bases lay outside the gene matches. CDR3 bases: TGTGCCAGCCAACAAGGGGTAGCGGGAGCTCGGGAGCAGTTCTTC. This translates into CASQQGVAGAREQFF.

The V gene is TRBV3-1 (or the pseudogene TRBV3-2), the J gene TRBJ2-5, with 8 bases that match TRBD2. The CDR3 totals 13 residues. Losses at the gene ends were 8 bases for V and 5 bases for J; bases not matched to a gene: 7. CDR1 is LGHDT, CDR2 YNNKEL, per germline (reference sequence). CDR3 region: CASQRTSSETQYF. CDR3 bases: TGTGCCAGCCAAAGGACTAGCTCGGAGACCCAGTACTTC.

This clone was seen a handful of times. The genes are TRBV27 and TRBJ2-7; TRBD2 matches 7 bases. With V trimmed by 3 bases and J by 9 bases, 8 bases remained unmatched. CDR3 size: 13 residues. CDR1 and CDR2 (germline): MNHEY, SMNVEV (reference sequence). The CDR3 sequence: CASSFHGTGGQYF. CDR3 nucleotides: TGTGCCAGCAGTTTCCACGGGACGGGAGGGCAGTACTTC.

This clone was observed a few times. This chain links TRBV5-1 with TRBJ2-5; 12 bases are a match to TRBD2. Germline CDR1 reads SGHRS; CDR2 reads YFSETQ. V lost 0 bases, J lost 2 bases, and 2 bases stayed unmatched. The CDR3 consists of 16 residues. In DNA form, the CDR3 reads TGCGCCAGCAGCTTGGTCGGACTAGCGGGACAAGAGACCCAGTACTTC. This gives the protein CASSLVGLAGQETQYF.

The chain combines TRBV24-1 with TRBJ2-2; D is perhaps TRBD1 (6 bases). CDR1 and CDR2 from the germline V gene are KGHDR and SFDVKD. V was shortened by 2 bases and J by 5 bases, with 14 bases between the two germline ends. The CDR3 spans 16 residues. The CDR3 here is CATSDSTGQLTGELFF. CDR3 sequence (DNA): TGTGCCACCAGTGATTCCACGGGACAACTAACCGGGGAGCTGTTTTTT.

This clone was recorded at least ten times. The DNA of the CDR3 is TGTGCCAGCAGCTTAACAGGGTCAGGTGGATTCTACGAGCAGTACTTC. This codes for CASSLTGSGGFYEQYF. The chain has TRBV5-6 and TRBJ2-7; possibly TRBD1 for D (6 bases). This CDR3 contains 16 residues. V lost 2 bases, J lost 3 bases, and 18 bases lay in between. Germline CDR1 and CDR2: SGHDT and YYEEEE.

The genes are TRBV28 and TRBJ2-7; 8 bases align to TRBD2. CDR3 length: 15 residues. CDR1 and CDR2 (germline): MDHEN, SYDVKM. The ends lost 10 bases at V and 2 bases at J; junction bases unmatched: 13. In DNA, the CDR3 is TGTGCCACCGGCTGGACGGGGCGGGGGGCCTACGAGCAGTACTTC. As protein: CATGWTGRGAYEQYF. The full variable domain, in which reference TRBV28 and TRBJ2-7 provide the parts outside the CDR3, is DVKVTQSSRYLVKRTGEKVFLECVQDMDHENMFWYRQDPGLGLRLIYFSYDVKMKEKGDIPEGYSVSREKKERFSLILESASTNQTSMYLCATGWTGRGAYEQYFGPGTRLTVT.

This chain connects TRBV27 to TRBJ2-1; possibly TRBD2 for D (6 bases). Per germline, CDR1 MNHEY and CDR2 SMNVEV (reference sequence). The length of the CDR3 is 15 residues. V gave up 4 bases and J gave up 4 bases, with 14 bases separating them. CDR3 amino acids: CASSSWGLRYNEQFF. CDR3 sequence (DNA): TGTGCCAGCAGTTCTTGGGGACTCCGGTACAATGAGCAGTTCTTC.

V usage is TRBV30 and J usage is TRBJ2-2, with 8 bases lining up with TRBD2. Per the germline V gene, CDR1 is GTSNPN and CDR2 is SVGIG (reference sequence). V gave up 0 bases and J gave up 4 bases; unmatched junction bases: 10. This CDR3 has 17 amino acids. The CDR3 DNA follows: TGTGCCTGGAGTGTACGGGTAGCGGGAAAGCGCACCGGGGAGCTGTTTTTT. It is translated as CAWSVRVAGKRTGELFF.

This clone occurred once. CDR3: CASTWSTGGFYGYTF. In DNA, the CDR3 is TGTGCCAGCACCTGGTCAACAGGGGGCTTCTATGGCTACACCTTC. V and J are TRBV9 and TRBJ1-2, with 9 nucleotides matching TRBD1. Trimming cost V 6 bases and J 4 bases; bases outside gene matches: 10. There are 15 residues in the CDR3. CDR1 is SGDLS and CDR2 is YYNGEE in the germline V gene.

This sequence joins TRBV11-2 and TRBJ2-5; 10 nucleotides line up with TRBD2. Germline lookup yields CDR1 SGHAT and CDR2 FQNNGV. Losses at the gene ends were 5 bases for V and 5 bases for J; bases not matched to a gene: 2. The CDR3 runs 13 residues. The CDR3 protein is CASSQGLAETQYF. CDR3 nucleotide sequence: TGTGCCAGCAGCCAGGGACTAGCGGAGACCCAGTACTTC.

This clone was counted between two and nine times. The chain employs TRBV2 and TRBJ2-1, with 7 bases lining up with TRBD1. The V segment lost 9 bases and the J segment 4 bases; nucleotides outside the gene matches: 3. CDR3 length: 12 amino acids. Germline V gene sequence: CDR1 SNHLY, CDR2 FYNNEI. CDR3 sequence reads: CASTTGYNEQFF. The CDR3, as DNA: TGTGCCAGTACGACAGGGTACAATGAGCAGTTCTTC.

V gene TRBV7-3 combines with J gene TRBJ1-3, with unresolved D. Germline assignment: CDR1 SGHTA and CDR2 FQGTGA. Deletions cut 4 bases from V and 2 bases from J, with 6 bases between. The CDR3 totals 13 residues. The CDR3, as DNA: TGTGCCAGCAGCTCAGAACCTGGAAACACCATATATTTT. Protein product: CASSSEPGNTIYF. Together with reference TRBV7-3 and TRBJ1-3, the CDR3 gives the full variable domain: GAGVSQTPSNKVTEKGKYVELRCDPISGHTALYWYRQSLGQGPEFLIYFQGTGAADDSGLPNDRFFAVRPEGSVSTLKIQRTERGDSAVYLCASSSEPGNTIYFGEGSWLTVV.

The rearrangement joins TRBV11-3 to TRBJ2-1, with D perhaps matching TRBD2 (5 bases). The V gene's germline CDR1 is SGHNT and CDR2 YENEEA. Trimming took off 1 base at V and 8 bases at J, with 21 bases between the two ends. The CDR3 is 17 residues long. CDR3 sequence (DNA): TGTGCCAGCAGCTTAGGTAGCGTCTATTTTAAAAGGGATGAGCAGTTCTTC. Residues: CASSLGSVYFKRDEQFF.

J is TRBJ1-4 and V is TRBV5-1, with unresolved D. In germline, CDR1 is SGHRS, CDR2 YFSETQ. The CDR3 has 14 amino acids. V lost 4 bases, J lost 3 bases, and 10 bases lay in between. The CDR3 here is CASSARDANEKLFF. The CDR3 coding sequence is TGCGCCAGCAGCGCGCGGGATGCTAATGAAAAACTGTTTTTT.

This clone was seen a few times. The J gene is TRBJ2-7, the V gene TRBV4-2, with no clear D. Germline assignment: CDR1 LGHNA and CDR2 YNFKEQ. Trimming left V 0 bases short and J 0 bases short, with 12 bases between. This CDR3 has 16 amino acids. This CDR3 reads CASSQEFEEISYEQYF. The CDR3 DNA follows: TGTGCCAGCAGCCAAGAGTTCGAGGAGATCTCCTACGAGCAGTACTTC.

V is TRBV11-2 and J is TRBJ1-1, with 9 bases identical to TRBD1. Losses at the gene ends were 5 bases for V and 5 bases for J; bases not matched to a gene: 6. From germline, CDR1 is SGHAT and CDR2 FQNNGV. The CDR3 consists of 14 residues. CDR3 loop: CASSLGQGWTEAFF. CDR3 sequence (DNA): TGTGCCAGCAGCCTAGGACAGGGGTGGACTGAAGCTTTCTTT.

CDR3 loop: CASNDGLAGVNSYEQYF. The CDR3 DNA is TGTGCCAGCAACGACGGACTAGCGGGGGTCAACTCCTACGAGCAGTACTTC. The chain carries TRBV2 and TRBJ2-7, with TRBD2 matching 13 bases. The junction had 9 bases not matched to a gene; V was cut back by 7 bases and J by 0 bases. The CDR3 extends over 17 amino acids. In germline, CDR1 is SNHLY, CDR2 FYNNEI.

The chain links TRBV6-5 to TRBJ2-5; 7 nucleotides match TRBD2. The J segment lost 3 bases and the V segment lost 8 bases, leaving 9 bases of the junction unmatched. This CDR3 has 14 residues. The germline CDR1 and CDR2 sequences are MNHEY and SVGAGI. The CDR3 nucleotides read TGTGCCAGCGGGAGGGATCTGATGGAAGAGACCCAGTACTTC. Its protein product is CASGRDLMEETQYF.

This chain uses TRBV6-5 with TRBJ1-1; TRBD1 aligns across 7 bases. CDR3 length: 13 residues. Germline CDR1 reads MNHEY; CDR2 reads SVGAGI. The V gene end was trimmed by 9 bases and the J gene end by 4 bases; junction bases not matched to a gene: 8. CDR3 sequence: CASEAGGRTEAFF. The CDR3 region has the DNA TGTGCCAGTGAGGCAGGGGGACGCACTGAAGCTTTCTTT.